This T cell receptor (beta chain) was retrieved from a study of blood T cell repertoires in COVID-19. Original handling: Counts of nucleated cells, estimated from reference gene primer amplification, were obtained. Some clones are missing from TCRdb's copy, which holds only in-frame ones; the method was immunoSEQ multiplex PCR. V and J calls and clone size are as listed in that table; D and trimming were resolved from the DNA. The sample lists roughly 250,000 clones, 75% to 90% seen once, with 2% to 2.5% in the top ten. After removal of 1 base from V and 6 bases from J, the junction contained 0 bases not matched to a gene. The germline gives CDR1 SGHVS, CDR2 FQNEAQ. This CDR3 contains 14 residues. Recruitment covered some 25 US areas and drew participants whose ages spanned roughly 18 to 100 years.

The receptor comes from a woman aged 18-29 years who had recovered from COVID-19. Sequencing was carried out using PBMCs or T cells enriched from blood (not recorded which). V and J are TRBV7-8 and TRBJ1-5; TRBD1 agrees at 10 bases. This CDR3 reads CASSLGDRGQPQHF. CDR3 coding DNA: TGTGCCAGCAGCTTAGGGGACAGGGGTCAGCCCCAGCATTTT.